The 30 T cell receptor beta chains below come from one sample, sequenced in a study of blood T cells in healthy people across ages. Alongside a J-beta primer mix, a sample-barcoded 5' primer served in a second PCR lasting roughly 6 to 11 cycles. TCRdb ran MiXCR on the 5' RACE reads and lists one entry per CDR3 protein. Here the sample spans about 730,000 distinct CDR3 sequences, about 40% being singletons. Sequencing used blood. The receptor source for this set is a woman aged 55-70 years in good health.

This clonotype has more than one count but fewer than ten. This chain joins TRBV4-3 and TRBJ1-5, with 7 bases that match TRBD1. The junction had 4 bases not matched to a gene; V was cut back by 3 bases and J by 2 bases. The CDR3 totals 15 residues. Looked up from germline, CDR1 is LGHNA and CDR2 is YSLEER. CDR3 region: CASSHRRGGNQPQHF. CDR3 coding DNA: TGCGCCAGCAGCCATCGCAGGGGGGGCAATCAGCCCCAGCATTTT.

The chain recombines TRBV20-1 with TRBJ2-5; D is ambiguous. Germline values: CDR1 DFQATT, CDR2 SNEGSKA (reference sequence). V gave up 5 bases and J gave up 5 bases, with 18 bases separating them. The CDR3 consists of 14 residues. CDR3 residues: CSADLSLGKETQYF. The DNA of the CDR3 is TGCAGTGCTGACCTGAGTCTGGGGAAGGAGACCCAGTACTTC.

This clonotype was recorded a few times. The V call is TRBV6-1, the J call TRBJ2-7; D not certain. The CDR3 length is 11 residues. V was shortened by 5 bases and J by 6 bases, with 8 bases between the two germline ends. Germline V gives CDR1 MNHNS, CDR2 SASEGT. CDR3 sequence: CASSKGLEQYF. The DNA of the CDR3 is TGTGCCAGCAGTAAGGGTCTCGAGCAGTACTTC.

The chain carries TRBV6-2 or TRBV6-3 and TRBJ2-7; D perhaps matches TRBD1 (6 bases). Per the germline V gene, CDR1 is MNHEY and CDR2 is SVGEGT. The CDR3 has 14 residues. Trimming left V 7 bases short and J 0 bases short, with 13 bases between. CDR3 sequence: CASNIDRFSYEQYF. The CDR3 DNA follows: TGTGCCAGCAATATCGACAGGTTCTCCTACGAGCAGTACTTC.

Comments on this clonotype: The junction departs from germline at one end; a sequencing error may be responsible. This rearrangement joins TRBV20-1 to TRBJ1-5; a possible D gene is TRBD1 (6 bases). This CDR3 region has 12 residues. Per germline, CDR1 DFQATT and CDR2 SNEGSKA (reference sequence). CDR3 DNA sequence: TGTGGGGGGCAGGATAGCAATCAGCCCCAGCATTTT. Amino acids: CGGQDSNQPQHF.

This clonotype showed up just a few times. In nucleotides, the CDR3 is TGCAGTGCTACTGGGGCGGGTTACGAGCAGTACTTC. This gives the protein CSATGAGYEQYF. V usage is TRBV20-1 and J usage is TRBJ2-5; D might be TRBD1 or TRBD2, each matching 5 bases. The J call may be mistaken, given a closer DNA end match to TRBJ2-7. This CDR3 region has 12 residues. The germline CDR1 and CDR2 sequences are DFQATT and SNEGSKA (reference sequence).

This clonotype was seen only a few times. This chain uses TRBV28 with TRBJ1-5; TRBD1 is a possible D gene (6 bases). Germline-derived CDR1 and CDR2 are MDHEN and SYDVKM. V was pared by 6 bases and J by 2 bases, with 17 bases between. This CDR3 contains 16 residues. CDR3 DNA: TGTGCCAGCAGATATTCCGGGACATCTGGCAATCAGCCCCAGCATTTT. Translation: CASRYSGTSGNQPQHF.

To note about this clonotype: A much larger clone lies one base from this, so it may be a read error. The gene calls are TRBV19 and TRBJ2-4; weak D call: TRBD2 (5 bases). In germline, CDR1 is LNHDA, CDR2 SQIVND (reference sequence). The CDR3 sequence is 15 residues long. CDR3 amino acids: CASGISETGLLEQYF. The DNA of the CDR3 is TGTGCCAGTGGTATATCGGAGACCGGACTTTTAGAGCAGTACTTC.

The gene calls are TRBV5-4 and TRBJ1-4; TRBD1 matches 7 bases. Looked up from germline, CDR1 is SGHNT and CDR2 is YYREEE (reference sequence). J was trimmed by 10 bases and V by 4 bases; bases with no gene match: 10. There are 14 residues in the CDR3. CDR3 region: CASSPETGRRKLFF. The CDR3 DNA reads as TGTGCCAGCAGCCCCGAGACAGGGCGACGAAAACTGTTTTTT.

The chain employs TRBV21-1 and TRBJ2-7; the table gives TRBD2 as D, unverified against the DNA. TRBV21-1 is flagged as a pseudogene. This CDR3 comprises 16 residues. The CDR3 coding sequence is TGTGCCAGCAGCCGGGGACTAGCGGGAGGGCCGAGCGAGCAGTACTTC. It encodes CASSRGLAGGPSEQYF.

This sequence joins TRBV20-1 and TRBJ2-5; no reliable D call. Per germline, CDR1 DFQATT and CDR2 SNEGSKA (reference sequence). Between the trimmed V and J ends, which lost 7 bases and 5 bases, there was a span of 14 bases. CDR3 length equals 12 residues. The CDR3 sequence is CSVKRSRETQYF. CDR3 coding DNA: TGCAGTGTGAAGAGGTCTCGCGAGACCCAGTACTTC.

This sequence joins TRBV6-2 or TRBV6-3 and TRBJ2-7; TRBD2 matches 10 bases. The CDR3 is made up of 18 amino acids. Germline loops: CDR1 MNHEY, CDR2 SVGEGT. Unmatched junction bases numbered 12, after V lost 2 bases and J lost 2 bases. The CDR3 sequence is CASSYPEAFGTSAYEQYF. For the CDR3, the DNA is TGTGCCAGCAGTTACCCCGAGGCCTTCGGGACTAGCGCCTACGAGCAGTACTTC.

In this sample, this clonotype turned up a few times. J is TRBJ2-1 and V is TRBV18; 7 bases match TRBD2. The J call is uncertain, as TRBJ2-7 better fits the DNA end. The germline V gene encodes CDR1 KGHSH and CDR2 LQKENI. The CDR3 covers 15 residues. The CDR3 sequence: CASSPRWGGDNEQYF. The CDR3 DNA reads as TGTGCCAGCTCACCAAGATGGGGGGGAGACAATGAGCAGTACTTC.

Comment on this clonotype: At one of its ends the junction is not consistent with the germline gene, which may arise from a read error. The chain carries TRBV7-2 and TRBJ2-7; D possibly uses TRBD1 or TRBD2 (6 bases each). CDR1 and CDR2 from the germline V gene are SGHTA and FQGNSA. The CDR3 extends over 15 amino acids. In DNA, the CDR3 is TGTGCCGGCAGCTTAGGGGGGACCGACCCCTACGAGCAGTACTTC. It yields the protein CAGSLGGTDPYEQYF.

The chain recombines TRBV5-1 with TRBJ2-1; D gene uncertain. The germline gives CDR1 SGHRS, CDR2 YFSETQ. The CDR3 is 17 residues long. Trimming removed 0 bases at V and 0 bases at J, with 13 bases between. CDR3: CASSLVAKTSSYNEQFF. As DNA, the CDR3 is TGCGCCAGCAGCTTGGTGGCCAAGACGAGCTCCTACAATGAGCAGTTCTTC.

Only a few counts were recorded for this clonotype. The rearrangement uses TRBV16 and TRBJ2-1, with a tentative D call TRBD2 (6 bases). Germline CDR1 is KGHSY and CDR2 is FQNENV. The CDR3 consists of 13 residues. V was shortened by 3 bases and J by 8 bases, with 11 bases between the two germline ends. The CDR3 is CASSHYRRDEQFF. The DNA for the CDR3 is TGTGCCAGCAGCCATTACAGGAGGGATGAGCAGTTCTTC. The whole variable domain, filled in from reference TRBV16 and TRBJ2-1, reads GEEVAQTPKHLVRGEGQKAKLYCAPIKGHSYVFWYQQVLKNEFKFLISFQNENVFDETGMPKERFSAKCLPNSPCSLEIQATKLEDSAVYFCASSHYRRDEQFFGPGTRLTVL.

This clonotype was seen many times. The V and J genes are TRBV13 and TRBJ1-2; D call uncertain. The CDR3 loop spans 15 amino acids. The germline V gene has CDR1 PRHDT and CDR2 FYEKMQ (reference sequence). V shed 0 bases and J shed 7 bases, with 15 bases lying between them. CDR3 amino acids: CASSLGGGPGIGYTF. The CDR3, as DNA: TGTGCCAGCAGCTTAGGAGGCGGCCCGGGGATTGGCTACACCTTC.

The gene calls are TRBV28 and TRBJ2-7; TRBD2 aligns across 7 bases. The CDR3 contains 14 residues. The V and J ends lost 6 bases and 1 base, in that order; junction bases with no gene match: 6. Germline V gives CDR1 MDHEN, CDR2 SYDVKM. The CDR3 sequence: CASRGMGGSYEQYF. Here the CDR3 DNA reads TGTGCCAGCAGAGGGATGGGGGGGTCCTACGAGCAGTACTTC. Variable domain in full (rest from reference TRBV28 and TRBJ2-7): DVKVTQSSRYLVKRTGEKVFLECVQDMDHENMFWYRQDPGLGLRLIYFSYDVKMKEKGDIPEGYSVSREKKERFSLILESASTNQTSMYLCASRGMGGSYEQYFGPGTRLTVT.

This clonotype showed up many times. CDR3: CASSVGTSGGPTDTQYF. The CDR3 nucleotides are TGTGCCAGCAGCGTCGGGACTAGCGGGGGGCCCACAGATACGCAGTATTTT. This chain joins TRBV9 and TRBJ2-3, with 15 bases identical to TRBD2. J was trimmed by 2 bases and V by 2 bases; bases with no gene match: 3. The CDR3 sequence is 17 residues long. Germline assignment: CDR1 SGDLS and CDR2 YYNGEE.

V and J are TRBV3-1 and TRBJ2-1; weak D call: TRBD2 (5 bases). CDR1 is LGHDT, CDR2 YNNKEL, per germline (reference sequence). There are 17 residues in the CDR3. The V gene lost 0 bases and the J gene lost 3 bases, with 15 bases spanning the gap. The CDR3 loop is CASSQDPIYRDYNEQFF. For the CDR3, the DNA is TGTGCCAGCAGCCAAGATCCGATTTACCGGGACTACAATGAGCAGTTCTTC.

This rearrangement joins TRBV27 to TRBJ2-1; TRBD2 aligns across 13 bases. Germline CDR1 and CDR2: MNHEY and SMNVEV (reference sequence). The CDR3 runs 16 residues. Trimming at V came to 1 base and at J to 5 bases, leaving 2 bases not matched to a gene. CDR3 sequence (DNA): TGTGCCAGCAGTTTATTCGGACTAGCGGGAGACAATGAGCAGTTCTTC. Its protein product is CASSLFGLAGDNEQFF.

This chain connects TRBV7-2 to TRBJ2-3, with D perhaps TRBD1 (5 bases). V lost 2 bases to trimming and J lost 6 bases, with 15 bases between them. This CDR3 has 15 residues. CDR1 and CDR2 from the germline V gene are SGHTA and FQGNSA. DNA for the CDR3: TGTGCCAGCAGCTTACAGGGCTTCTCTAAGGATACGCAGTATTTT. Amino acids: CASSLQGFSKDTQYF.

This clonotype was detected ten times or more. The chain recombines TRBV29-1 with TRBJ2-5, with 11 positions matching TRBD2. J was trimmed by 5 bases and V by 0 bases; bases with no gene match: 5. Germline CDR1 reads SQVTM; CDR2 reads ANQGSEA. This CDR3 is 15 amino acids long. The DNA of the CDR3 is TGCAGCGTTGAAGAATTGGCTAGCGGGGGGGAGACCCAGTACTTC. Protein product: CSVEELASGGETQYF.

The chain employs TRBV9 and TRBJ2-7; 9 bases are a match to TRBD1. CDR1 is SGDLS and CDR2 is YYNGEE in the germline V gene. CDR3 length equals 16 residues. V lost 0 bases to trimming and J lost 2 bases; unmatched junction nucleotides: 6. DNA of the CDR3: TGTGCCAGCAGCGTAGGGGTACAGGGGGCTACCTACGAGCAGTACTTC. Amino acids: CASSVGVQGATYEQYF.

CDR3 DNA: TGCGCCAGTGGCTCGGGGGCCGCCTACAATGAGCAGTTCTTC. Protein: CASGSGAAYNEQFF. The chain joins TRBV5-1 to TRBJ2-1; D tentatively reads TRBD1 or TRBD2 (6 bases each). Trimming stripped 8 bases from V and 2 bases from J, with 14 bases between. CDR3 length: 14 residues. Germline V gives CDR1 SGHRS, CDR2 YFSETQ.

This clonotype was observed a few times. The chain uses TRBV11-1 and TRBJ2-7; TRBD1 matches at 9 bases. The CDR3 is 14 amino acids. Germline CDR1 SGHAT, CDR2 FQDESV (reference sequence). V shed 5 bases, J shed 6 bases, and the junction held 8 bases outside the gene matches. CDR3 nucleotides: TGTGCCAGCAGCCGGGACAGGGCAACGGGCGAGCAGTACTTC. Protein: CASSRDRATGEQYF.

CDR3 sequence (DNA): TGCGCCAGCAGCCCCGACCTTCTAGCGCGTAATGAGCAGTACTTC. Translated: CASSPDLLARNEQYF. V is TRBV5-1 and J is TRBJ2-5; D might be TRBD2 (6 bases). The CDR3 covers 15 residues. V lost 4 bases and J lost 11, with 24 bases in between. Germline V gene lookup returns CDR1 SGHRS and CDR2 YFSETQ.

The chain links TRBV20-1 to TRBJ2-7; 14 bases fit TRBD2. CDR1 is DFQATT and CDR2 is SNEGSKA in the germline V gene (reference sequence). The CDR3 runs to 17 residues. Germline trimming cut 5 bases from V and 0 bases from J; bases unmatched to any gene: 9. CDR3 sequence reads: CSAVSGLAGATSYEQYF. The CDR3 coding sequence is TGCAGTGCTGTCTCGGGACTAGCGGGAGCGACCTCCTACGAGCAGTACTTC.

The V call is TRBV6-5, the J call TRBJ1-6; D is unresolved. CDR3 size: 15 residues. In germline, CDR1 is MNHEY, CDR2 SVGAGI. Trimming shortened V by 2 bases and J by 0 bases, and 5 bases separated the two germline ends. In DNA, the CDR3 is TGTGCCAGCAGTTACGGTCCCTCCTATAATTCACCCCTCCACTTT. Translated, it gives CASSYGPSYNSPLHF.

Details on this clonotype: An end of the junction differs from the germline gene, which may be a read error. The chain carries TRBV15 and TRBJ1-1; TRBD1 matches at 9 bases. CDR1 is LNHNV and CDR2 is YYDKDF in the germline V gene (reference sequence). CDR3 size: 14 residues. The CDR3 region is CAASGTGTGWKAFF. CDR3 bases: TGTGCCGCCAGCGGCACCGGGACAGGGTGGAAAGCTTTCTTT.